The rows below give T cell receptor beta chains drawn from one sample of a study of T cells in tuberculosis. Using immunoSEQ multiplex PCR, the repertoire was profiled, and TCRdb retains in-frame clones only, with some absent. The sample carries 25,000 to 35,000 clones, 87% recorded once. The sample consisted of PBMCs, taken at tuberculosis diagnosis. The receptor set was obtained from an adult with tuberculosis. CDR3s include the opening cysteine and the closing phenylalanine or tryptophan. The D gene is left open where the match is weak.

14	TRBJ2-7	.	TRBV4-1	CASSQVGQGGEQYF
12	TRBJ2-5	.	TRBV10-3	CATWRGRETQYF
14	TRBJ2-1	.	TRBV4-2	CASSQERTTGEQFF
13	TRBJ1-1	.	TRBV6-5	CATSPPGGTEAFF
14	TRBJ1-1	TRBD1	TRBV15	CATSRGQMNTEAFF
15	TRBJ2-7	TRBD1	TRBV4-1	CASSQDGGQGEEQYF
13	TRBJ2-3	.	TRBV6-4	CASSDEGADTQYF
12	TRBJ2-5	.	TRBV5-4	CASSLEGGDQYF
13	TRBJ1-1	TRBD1	TRBV5-1	CASTPDRAARAFF
15	TRBJ1-1	.	TRBV6-1	CASSVEDNLNTEAFF
15	TRBJ1-4	.	TRBV4-3	CASSQDTATNEKLFF
14	TRBJ2-4	.	TRBV14	CASSQGQRGNIQYF
14	TRBJ2-7	.	TRBV27	CASSFVGAGNEQYF
17	TRBJ2-5	TRBD1	TRBV4-3	CASSQDRSGGPQETQYF
11	TRBJ1-2	.	TRBV29-1	CSVTGNYGYTF
15	TRBJ2-3	TRBD2	TRBV9	CASSPRAGDTDTQYF
15	TRBJ1-6	.	TRBV4-3	CASSQETGRNSPLHF
17	TRBJ2-7	TRBD1	TRBV28	CASSLFQGNRGYYEQYF
12	TRBJ1-1	TRBD1	TRBV28	CASSLGQNKAFF
14	TRBJ1-2	.	TRBV5-1	CASSLKTTGDGYTF
14	TRBJ2-1	TRBD2	TRBV28	CASSPSGAYNEQFF
13	TRBJ2-7	TRBD2	TRBV30	CAWARGVAYEQYF
15	TRBJ2-1	TRBD2	TRBV19	CASRGAGPSYNEQFF
13	TRBJ1-2	.	TRBV5-1	CASSLNDRGGYTF
12	TRBJ1-2	.	TRBV5-1	CASSSGAGGYTF
13	TRBJ1-1	.	TRBV28	CASDRGWDTEAFF
18	TRBJ2-2	TRBD1	TRBV4-1	CASSQSGTGGANTGELFF
12	TRBJ1-1	.	TRBV11-1	CASSPFGTEAFF
14	TRBJ1-2	.	TRBV28	CASSRTERGYGYTF
13	TRBJ2-3	.	TRBV7-2	CASSLMAADTQYF
13	TRBJ1-3	.	TRBV21-1	CASSKKKGSTIYF
16	TRBJ1-1	.	TRBV5-4	CASTAALSLENTEAFF
14	TRBJ2-3	.	TRBV5-1	CASSPQGRTDTQYF
12	TRBJ2-3	.	TRBV30	CAWSENRDTQYF
14	TRBJ1-6	.	TRBV6-5	CASSSGSYNSPLHF
12	TRBJ2-7	.	TRBV6-5	CAVHSGLGEQYF
16	TRBJ2-3	TRBD1	TRBV7-8	CASSRGQGIPTDTQYF
15	TRBJ1-1	TRBD1	TRBV4-1	CASSRQGTRWTEAFF
15	TRBJ2-2	.	TRBV30	CAWSVLALNTGELFF
14	TRBJ2-5	.	TRBV6-1	CASSDMTAGGTQYF
16	TRBJ2-3	TRBD2	TRBV11-3	CASSLGASGSTDTQYF
18	TRBJ2-6	.	TRBV5-1	CASSLVPGRISGANVLTF
19	TRBJ1-1	.	TRBV4-1	CASSQPYESYGSVDTEAFF
16	TRBJ2-7	TRBD2	TRBV7-2	CASSSSSGISSYEQYF
17	TRBJ2-6	TRBD2	TRBV11-1	CASSLSGGSPGANVLTF
13	TRBJ2-5	.	TRBV18	CASSPGAEKTQYF